The 30 T cell receptor beta chains below all came from one sample that was sequenced in a study of early T cells in non-severe SARS-CoV-2 infection. TCRdb analysed the 5' RACE reads with MiXCR anew, one entry per CDR3 protein. The data show 50,000 or so distinct CDR3 sequences, approximately 11% seen once. Material: whole blood. The receptors derive from an adult who was a healthcare worker with PCR-confirmed SARS-CoV-2 infection or an uninfected control (not recorded which).

This clonotype appeared many times. The chain joins TRBV3-1 to TRBJ1-3; the D gene is possibly TRBD1 (6 bases). V was trimmed by 5 bases and J by 2 bases, leaving 13 bases between them. CDR1 and CDR2 from the germline V gene are LGHDT and YNNKEL (reference sequence). The CDR3 spans 15 residues. CDR3 amino acids: CASSSQGIPGNTIYF. The CDR3 bases are TGTGCCAGCAGCTCACAGGGTATACCTGGAAACACCATATATTTT.

This clonotype occurred many times. The V gene is TRBV7-2, the J gene TRBJ2-1; tentatively, D is TRBD1 or TRBD2 (5 bases each). V was trimmed by 1 base and J by 3 bases, leaving 10 bases between them. The germline gives CDR1 SGHTA, CDR2 FQGNSA. CDR3 length: 15 amino acids. This CDR3 is CASSLDGTFYNEQFF. CDR3 nucleotides: TGTGCCAGCAGCTTAGACGGGACGTTCTACAATGAGCAGTTCTTC.

In its sample, this clonotype was seen a few times. The chain is built from TRBV9 and TRBJ1-1; D might be TRBD1 (5 bases). The CDR3 loop spans 17 amino acids. Per the germline V gene, CDR1 is SGDLS and CDR2 is YYNGEE. Trimming stripped 2 bases from V and 1 base from J, with 18 bases between. This chain's CDR3 is CASSVGHLEVRNTEAFF. The CDR3 nucleotides are TGTGCCAGCAGCGTGGGGCATTTAGAAGTGAGGAACACTGAAGCTTTCTTT.

This clonotype was seen ten or more times. This chain links TRBV5-1 with TRBJ1-6; D not resolved. The CDR3 is 15 residues long. CDR1 and CDR2 from the germline V gene are SGHRS and YFSETQ. Trimming left V 1 base short and J 7 bases short, with 12 bases between. CDR3 region: CASSLLGRSNSPLHF. CDR3 nucleotide sequence: TGCGCCAGCAGCTTGCTTGGCAGGTCGAATTCACCCCTCCACTTT.

Only a few counts were recorded for this clonotype. The V call is TRBV28, the J call TRBJ1-2; 11 bases match TRBD1. V was pared by 8 bases and J by 3 bases, with 2 bases of the junction left unmatched. The CDR3 is 13 amino acids. In germline, CDR1 is MDHEN, CDR2 SYDVKM. In DNA, the CDR3 is TGTGCCAGCCGGACAGGGGGCTACTATGGCTACACCTTC. Its translation: CASRTGGYYGYTF.

This clonotype was observed a handful of times. V gene TRBV20-1 combines with J gene TRBJ2-1, with 11 bases that match TRBD2. The CDR3 contains 15 residues. From germline, CDR1 is DFQATT and CDR2 SNEGSKA (reference sequence). The trim removed 5 bases at V and 7 bases at J, leaving 10 bases unmatched. DNA for the CDR3: TGCAGTGCTGCCTCACTAGCGGGAGAATGGAATGAGCAGTTCTTC. Translating it yields CSAASLAGEWNEQFF.

The table lists this clonotype with a few counts. The chain carries TRBV2 and TRBJ2-1; D perhaps matches TRBD2 (7 bases). Trimming removed 5 bases from V and 4 bases from J, with 18 bases in between. The CDR3 runs to 16 residues. Germline V lookup: CDR1 SNHLY, CDR2 FYNNEI. The DNA of the CDR3 is TGTGCCAGCAGTCCCGGTGGGGGGGGCTTATACAATGAGCAGTTCTTC. Protein product: CASSPGGGGLYNEQFF.

With regard to this clonotype: A read error may explain this, as a much larger clone is one base away. This chain joins TRBV7-9 and TRBJ2-1, with 11 nucleotides matching TRBD2. The CDR3 length is 16 residues. CDR1 and CDR2 from the germline V gene are SEHNR and FQNEAQ (reference sequence). The CDR3 is CVSSLPGTSGSLEQFF. CDR3 coding DNA: TGTGTCAGCAGCTTACCCGGCACTAGCGGGAGTTTGGAGCAGTTCTTC.

This rearrangement joins TRBV20-1 to TRBJ2-7, with 8 bases matching TRBD2. The V and J ends lost 0 bases and 3 bases, in that order; junction bases with no gene match: 7. The CDR3 has 15 residues. CDR1 and CDR2 (germline): DFQATT, SNEGSKA (reference sequence). The CDR3 DNA sequence: TGCAGTGCTAGAGATCTTACTAGCGGAGGCTACGAGCAGTACTTC. Its translation is CSARDLTSGGYEQYF.

This clonotype occurred many times. The J gene is TRBJ2-7, the V gene TRBV18; 11 bases are shared with TRBD2. Germline assignment: CDR1 KGHSH and CDR2 LQKENI. This CDR3 region has 14 residues. V shed 3 bases, J shed 3 bases, and the junction held 1 base outside the gene matches. DNA for the CDR3: TGTGCCAGCTCACCCGGGACTAGCGGCTACGAGCAGTACTTC. Its protein is CASSPGTSGYEQYF.

The rearrangement links TRBV12-3 or TRBV12-4 to TRBJ1-5; D ambiguous. Deletions cut 8 bases from V and 1 base from J, with 9 bases between. The CDR3 covers 13 residues. CDR3 loop: CASQQFSNQPQHF. The DNA of the CDR3 is TGTGCCAGCCAACAGTTCAGCAATCAGCCCCAGCATTTT.

This clonotype was seen more than once but under ten times. The rearrangement joins TRBV6-1 to TRBJ1-2; TRBD1 agrees at 9 bases. Germline CDR1 reads MNHNS; CDR2 reads SASEGT. This CDR3 region has 13 residues. With V trimmed by 1 base and J by 6 bases, 0 bases remained unmatched. The CDR3: CASSEGTGDGYTF. CDR3 sequence (DNA): TGTGCCAGCAGTGAAGGGACAGGGGATGGCTACACCTTC.

This rearrangement joins TRBV11-2 to TRBJ1-5; no definite D call. The CDR3 spans 13 residues. Trimming took off 5 bases at V and 7 bases at J, with 12 bases between the two ends. Per germline, CDR1 SGHAT and CDR2 FQNNGV. This CDR3 is CASSRNSGQPQHF. The CDR3 DNA reads as TGTGCCAGCAGCCGGAATTCGGGGCAGCCCCAGCATTTT.

In this sample, this clonotype turned up a few times. This sequence joins TRBV6-5 and TRBJ2-7, with 10 bases fitting TRBD1. Germline values: CDR1 MNHEY, CDR2 SVGAGI. V lost 6 bases and J lost 2; bases outside the gene matches: 7. This CDR3 has 15 amino acids. The CDR3: CASSSGTGVTYEQYF. The CDR3 nucleotides read TGTGCCAGCAGCTCCGGGACAGGGGTGACCTACGAGCAGTACTTC.

The V and J genes are TRBV13 and TRBJ2-7, with a tentative D call TRBD2 (5 bases). Trimming left V 4 bases short and J 2 bases short, with 9 bases between. The CDR3 is 13 residues long. CDR1 is PRHDT, CDR2 FYEKMQ, per germline (reference sequence). The CDR3 DNA reads TGTGCCAGCAGCTCGGAGGCCGCCTACGAGCAGTACTTC. This encodes CASSSEAAYEQYF.

The V gene is TRBV12-3 or TRBV12-4, the J gene TRBJ1-1; D may be TRBD1 (5 bases). Trimming pared 5 bases from V and 4 bases from J, leaving 17 bases between. The CDR3 length is 15 residues. In nucleotides, the CDR3 is TGTGCCAGCAGTCTCCCACCCGGGACCTTCACTGAAGCTTTCTTT. Translation: CASSLPPGTFTEAFF.

This clonotype was counted many times. This chain joins TRBV10-3 and TRBJ2-3; D is possibly TRBD1 (6 bases). The V end was cut by 4 bases, the J end by 0 bases, with 17 bases between. The CDR3 has 17 residues. Germline CDR1 is ENHRY and CDR2 is SYGVKD. CDR3 DNA sequence: TGTGCCATCAGTGGTGCACAGGGCCCCGGGAGCACAGATACGCAGTATTTT. This sequence encodes CAISGAQGPGSTDTQYF.

This clonotype appeared many times. The V and J genes are TRBV4-2 and TRBJ1-6, with D tentatively TRBD1 (6 bases). The V gene lost 1 base and the J gene lost 8 bases, with 6 bases spanning the gap. Germline values: CDR1 LGHNA, CDR2 YNFKEQ. The CDR3 consists of 13 residues. The CDR3 coding sequence is TGTGCCAGCAGCCAAGGGACAGATTCACCCCTCCACTTT. This translates into CASSQGTDSPLHF.

This clonotype has ten or more counts. V gene TRBV12-3 or TRBV12-4 combines with J gene TRBJ1-2; D unresolved. V gave up 6 bases and J gave up 7 bases, with 9 bases separating them. This CDR3 comprises 11 residues. CDR3 sequence (DNA): TGTGCCAGCAGCCCTAACACTGGCTACACCTTC. The encoded protein is CASSPNTGYTF.

V and J are TRBV28 and TRBJ1-1; D not resolved. CDR3 size: 12 residues. Germline assignment: CDR1 MDHEN and CDR2 SYDVKM. V shed 5 bases and J shed 6 bases, with 10 bases lying between them. The CDR3 DNA sequence: TGTGCCAGCAGTCAAACGATCGCTGAAGCTTTCTTT. Translating gives CASSQTIAEAFF.

This clonotype was counted a few times. This chain joins TRBV11-3 and TRBJ2-2; D remains unclear. In germline, CDR1 is SGHNT, CDR2 YENEEA. The CDR3 spans 16 residues. Trimming pared 2 bases from V and 6 bases from J, leaving 16 bases between. CDR3: CASSLIPVPRAGELFF. The CDR3 nucleotides read TGTGCCAGCAGCTTAATCCCTGTCCCAAGGGCCGGGGAGCTGTTTTTT.

This clonotype was counted a few times. The gene calls are TRBV3-1 and TRBJ2-7, with unresolved D. Germline V lookup: CDR1 LGHDT, CDR2 YNNKEL (reference sequence). Trimming stripped 0 bases from V and 2 bases from J, with 11 bases between. This CDR3 contains 15 residues. CDR3 nucleotides: TGTGCCAGCAGCCAAGACCGGGTCACCCCCTACGAGCAGTACTTC. This translates into CASSQDRVTPYEQYF.

This clonotype was seen ten or more times. The J gene is TRBJ1-2, the V gene TRBV29-1; a weak D match, TRBD1 (6 bases). CDR1 SQVTM and CDR2 ANQGSEA come from the germline V gene. The CDR3 has 12 amino acids. Here the CDR3 reads CTTNQGTYGYTF. In DNA form, the CDR3 reads TGCACCACCAATCAAGGGACATATGGCTACACCTTC.

This chain uses TRBV29-1 with TRBJ2-1; D call uncertain. The CDR3 length is 11 residues. Germline loops: CDR1 SQVTM, CDR2 ANQGSEA. V lost 7 bases and J lost 8, with 12 bases in between. DNA of the CDR3: TGCAGCGCCCATAGTGTGGATGAGCAGTTCTTC. The encoded protein is CSAHSVDEQFF.

This clonotype was recorded a few times. The rearrangement uses TRBV9 and TRBJ2-1; a weak D match, TRBD1 (6 bases). Trimming shortened V by 0 bases and J by 0 bases, and 10 bases separated the two germline ends. CDR1 is SGDLS, CDR2 YYNGEE, per germline. The CDR3 has 16 amino acids. The DNA for the CDR3 is TGTGCCAGCAGCGTAGGTCAGGACAGCTCCTACAATGAGCAGTTCTTC. It translates to CASSVGQDSSYNEQFF.

In the case of this clonotype: A much larger clone is a single base away; this may be a read error. The CDR3 does not close with the conserved phenylalanine or tryptophan, likely indicating a read error. This chain joins TRBV10-3 and TRBJ1-2; D is possibly TRBD1 (6 bases). This CDR3 spans 14 amino acids. Germline values: CDR1 ENHRY, CDR2 SYGVKD. The V end lost 4 bases, the J end lost 0 bases, and 9 bases lay between the germline ends. The CDR3 DNA is TGTGCCATCAGTGCCGGACAGCCTAACTATGGCTACACCTAC. This codes for CAISAGQPNYGYTY.

This clonotype appeared a few times. The genes are TRBV6-5 and TRBJ1-5; D ambiguous. Germline CDR1 MNHEY, CDR2 SVGAGI. CDR3 length: 13 amino acids. Trimming pared 6 bases from V and 9 bases from J, leaving 15 bases between. DNA for the CDR3: TGTGCCAGCAGGACTTCCTCCGGCGGGCCCCAGCATTTT. This sequence encodes CASRTSSGGPQHF.

The V call is TRBV7-2, the J call TRBJ1-5; D may be TRBD1 (5 bases). Germline V gene lookup returns CDR1 SGHTA and CDR2 FQGNSA. Trimming stripped 1 base from V and 9 bases from J, with 10 bases between. The CDR3 covers 13 residues. CDR3 bases: TGTGCCAGCAGCTTAGGAGGGGATCCGCCCCAGCATTTT. This encodes CASSLGGDPPQHF.

This clonotype was seen ten or more times. This chain joins TRBV29-1 and TRBJ1-5; no clear D gene. Trimming removed 4 bases from V and 3 bases from J, with 10 bases in between. CDR3 length equals 13 residues. Germline V CDR1 and CDR2: SQVTM, ANQGSEA. Here the CDR3 DNA reads TGCAGCGTTGTTGTAGGCTCCAATCAGCCCCAGCATTTT. It is translated as CSVVVGSNQPQHF.

In its sample, this clonotype was seen many times. The V and J genes are TRBV28 and TRBJ2-4; 9 nucleotides agree with TRBD2. Germline V gene data show CDR1 as MDHEN and CDR2 as SYDVKM. The CDR3 covers 15 residues. With 2 bases clipped from V and 5 bases from J, the junction kept 4 bases outside the gene matches. CDR3: CASSLRLAVQNIQYF. The DNA for the CDR3 is TGTGCCAGCAGTTTAAGACTAGCGGTTCAAAACATTCAGTACTTC.